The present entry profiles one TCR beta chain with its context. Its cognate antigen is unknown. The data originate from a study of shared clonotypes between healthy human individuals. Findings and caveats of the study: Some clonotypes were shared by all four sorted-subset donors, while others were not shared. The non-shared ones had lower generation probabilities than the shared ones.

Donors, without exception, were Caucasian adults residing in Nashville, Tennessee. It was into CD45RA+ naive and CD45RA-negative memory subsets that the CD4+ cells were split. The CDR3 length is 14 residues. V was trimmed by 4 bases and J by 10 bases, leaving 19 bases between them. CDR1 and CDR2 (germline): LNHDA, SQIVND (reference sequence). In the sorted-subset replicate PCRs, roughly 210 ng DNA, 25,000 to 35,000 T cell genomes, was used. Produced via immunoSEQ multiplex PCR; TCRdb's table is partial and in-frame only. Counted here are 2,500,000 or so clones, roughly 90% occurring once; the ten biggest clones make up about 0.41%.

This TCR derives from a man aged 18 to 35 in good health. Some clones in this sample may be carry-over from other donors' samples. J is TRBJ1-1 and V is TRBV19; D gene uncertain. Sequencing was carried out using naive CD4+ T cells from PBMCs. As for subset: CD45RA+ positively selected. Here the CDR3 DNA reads TGTGCCAGTAGTAGCGGAGGTAAACTGTACGGAGCTTTCTTT. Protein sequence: CASSSGGKLYGAFF.